This passage covers 26 T cell receptor beta chains from one sample sequenced in a study of T cell responses to AZD1222 COVID-19 vaccine. Using immunoSEQ multiplex PCR, the repertoire was profiled, and TCRdb retains in-frame clones only, with some absent. The sample shows about 57,000 clones, 85% of them seen only once. This material consisted of peripheral blood, taken on day 0 of AZD1222 vaccination. The source of these receptors is an adult in good health.

This rearrangement joins TRBV12-3 or TRBV12-4 to TRBJ1-1; D not resolved. The V end was cut by 1 base, the J end by 5 bases, with 5 bases between. The CDR3 extends over 12 amino acids. The CDR3 region has the DNA TGTGCCAGCAGTTTAGTTTTGACTGAAGCTTTCTTT. Translating it yields CASSLVLTEAFF.

The CDR3, as DNA: TGCAGCGGGACAGGGGGTGACTATGGCTACACCTTC. This codes for CSGTGGDYGYTF. The V call is TRBV29-1, the J call TRBJ1-2; TRBD1 matches 10 bases. Per the germline V gene, CDR1 is SQVTM and CDR2 is ANQGSEA. Germline trimming cut 7 bases from V and 3 bases from J; bases unmatched to any gene: 2. The CDR3 consists of 12 residues.

The chain joins TRBV28 to TRBJ2-5; no clear D gene. Germline CDR1 is MDHEN and CDR2 is SYDVKM. V lost 3 bases and J lost 3, with 8 bases in between. The CDR3 has 13 residues. In DNA, the CDR3 is TGTGCCAGCAGTTTTGGTTTGGAAGAGACCCAGTACTTC. It yields the protein CASSFGLEETQYF.

The V gene is TRBV11-2, the J gene TRBJ2-5, with TRBD2 matching 13 bases. The CDR3 is 16 residues long. Germline assignment: CDR1 SGHAT and CDR2 FQNNGV. Trimming took 5 bases from V and 5 from J; bases not matched to a gene: 8. This CDR3 is CASSPRLAGGRETQYF. The DNA of the CDR3 is TGTGCCAGCAGCCCAAGACTAGCGGGGGGCCGGGAGACCCAGTACTTC. The variable domain in full, with the rest retrieved from reference TRBV11-2 and TRBJ2-5, is EAGVAQSPRYKIIEKRQSVAFWCNPISGHATLYWYQQILGQGPKLLIQFQNNGVVDDSQLPKDRFSAERLKGVDSTLKIQPAKLEDSAVYLCASSPRLAGGRETQYFGPGTRLLVL.

This chain's CDR3 is CATSRDPAGGPYGYTF. The CDR3 DNA reads TGTGCCACCAGCAGAGATCCGGCTGGGGGGCCCTATGGCTACACCTTC. V is TRBV15 and J is TRBJ1-2, with D tentatively TRBD1 (6 bases). Germline loops: CDR1 LNHNV, CDR2 YYDKDF (reference sequence). The CDR3 is made up of 16 amino acids. Trimming removed 0 bases from V and 4 bases from J, with 15 bases in between.

This CDR3 is CASSYSQGAGYGYTF. The CDR3 DNA sequence: TGTGCCAGCAGTTACTCTCAGGGGGCCGGCTATGGCTACACCTTC. The chain uses TRBV6-5 and TRBJ1-2; 8 positions match TRBD1. V trimming: 0 bases; J trimming: 4 bases; junction bases outside the gene matches: 4. The germline gives CDR1 MNHEY, CDR2 SVGAGI. The CDR3 runs 15 residues.

The chain joins TRBV27 to TRBJ1-6; the D gene is possibly TRBD1 (5 bases). V was shortened by 3 bases and J by 4 bases, with 13 bases between the two germline ends. This CDR3 is 16 amino acids long. Germline V CDR1 and CDR2: MNHEY, SMNVEV (reference sequence). CDR3 amino acids: CASSFGQGLYNSPLHF. CDR3 nucleotides: TGTGCCAGCAGTTTTGGGCAGGGACTTTATAATTCACCCCTCCACTTT.

This chain links TRBV27 with TRBJ1-1; no definite D call. Germline assignment: CDR1 MNHEY and CDR2 SMNVEV (reference sequence). The CDR3 consists of 13 residues. Trimming pared 6 bases from V and 1 base from J, leaving 9 bases between. The CDR3, as DNA: TGTGCCAGCAGCGAAAGACGGAACACTGAAGCTTTCTTT. Its protein is CASSERRNTEAFF.

V is TRBV19 and J is TRBJ1-4; no definite D call. V was pared by 5 bases and J by 8 bases, with 12 bases between. The CDR3 totals 13 residues. Per germline, CDR1 LNHDA and CDR2 SQIVND (reference sequence). DNA of the CDR3: TGTGCCAGTAGTTTGACGGACCACGAAAAACTGTTTTTT. Amino acid sequence: CASSLTDHEKLFF. Combining the CDR3 with reference TRBV19 and TRBJ1-4 gives the whole variable domain DGGITQSPKYLFRKEGQNVTLSCEQNLNHDAMYWYRQDPGQGLRLIYYSQIVNDFQKGDIAEGYSVSREKKESFPLTVTSAQKNPTAFYLCASSLTDHEKLFFGSGTQLSVL.

V is TRBV5-5 and J is TRBJ2-2; possibly TRBD2 for D (6 bases). Germline V gene sequence: CDR1 SGHKS, CDR2 YYEKEE (reference sequence). This CDR3 spans 14 amino acids. Trimming took off 3 bases at V and 6 bases at J, with 12 bases between the two ends. The CDR3 sequence is CASSSLGGSGELFF. CDR3 nucleotide sequence: TGTGCCAGCAGCTCCCTCGGGGGATCCGGGGAGCTGTTTTTT.

The chain carries TRBV11-2 and TRBJ2-7; TRBD1 aligns across 9 bases. Germline-derived CDR1 and CDR2 are SGHAT and FQNNGV. With V trimmed by 3 bases and J by 2 bases, 5 bases remained unmatched. This CDR3 has 15 residues. The CDR3 coding sequence is TGTGCCAGCAGCTTCGAGACAGGGGGGGCCTACGAGCAGTACTTC. Protein sequence: CASSFETGGAYEQYF.

The chain has TRBV6-5 and TRBJ1-1; D gene unclear. The CDR3 runs to 11 residues. Deletions cut 5 bases from V and 8 bases from J, with 9 bases between. Germline V gives CDR1 MNHEY, CDR2 SVGAGI. CDR3 coding DNA: TGTGCCAGCAGTCACCGGCTGGAAGCTTTCTTT. It specifies CASSHRLEAFF.

The J gene is TRBJ2-3, the V gene TRBV5-6, with a weak D call TRBD2 (6 bases). The germline CDR1 and CDR2 sequences are SGHDT and YYEEEE. This CDR3 region has 14 residues. V was shortened by 0 bases and J by 4 bases, with 9 bases between the two germline ends. The CDR3 region has the DNA TGTGCCAGCAGCTTGGCGGGAGTTCCAGATACGCAGTATTTT. This sequence encodes CASSLAGVPDTQYF.

The chain uses TRBV13 and TRBJ2-7; 10 nucleotides agree with TRBD1. V was clipped by 3 bases and J by 2 bases; unmatched bases: 4. Germline lookup yields CDR1 PRHDT and CDR2 FYEKMQ (reference sequence). This CDR3 region has 15 residues. CDR3: CASSFTGTGAYEQYF. CDR3 DNA sequence: TGTGCCAGCAGCTTCACCGGGACAGGGGCCTACGAGCAGTACTTC.

This chain uses TRBV28 with TRBJ2-5, with 8 bases that match TRBD2. The ends lost 7 bases at V and 2 bases at J; junction bases unmatched: 12. Germline values: CDR1 MDHEN, CDR2 SYDVKM. The CDR3 extends over 16 amino acids. CDR3 in amino acids: CASTGGASGQQETQYF. CDR3 bases: TGTGCCAGCACCGGGGGAGCTAGCGGGCAACAAGAGACCCAGTACTTC.

The genes are TRBV18 and TRBJ1-3, with unresolved D. Germline loops: CDR1 KGHSH, CDR2 LQKENI. CDR3 length equals 17 residues. Trimming took 3 bases from V and 2 from J, leaving 17 bases between them. This CDR3 reads CASSPSPDGVTGNTIYF. As DNA, the CDR3 is TGTGCCAGCTCACCCTCACCAGACGGAGTTACTGGAAACACCATATATTTT.

The gene calls are TRBV6-5 and TRBJ1-6, with D perhaps matching TRBD1 (6 bases). In germline, CDR1 is MNHEY, CDR2 SVGAGI. Trimming took off 0 bases at V and 10 bases at J, with 16 bases between the two ends. The CDR3 is 16 amino acids. CDR3 DNA sequence: TGTGCCAGCAGTTACTCGAGCGGGGGGCTCGGGTCACCCCTCCACTTT. This sequence encodes CASSYSSGGLGSPLHF.

The chain employs TRBV6-5 and TRBJ1-2; 9 nucleotides align to TRBD1. The germline gives CDR1 MNHEY, CDR2 SVGAGI. V was pared by 6 bases and J by 8 bases, with 10 bases of the junction left unmatched. This CDR3 has 14 amino acids. DNA of the CDR3: TGTGCCAGCAGCCATGGGACAGGGATGGAAGGCTACACCTTC. It yields the protein CASSHGTGMEGYTF.

This chain links TRBV11-3 with TRBJ1-1; a possible D gene is TRBD1 (5 bases). The CDR3 runs to 18 residues. V gave up 1 base and J gave up 0 bases, with 18 bases separating them. The germline CDR1 and CDR2 sequences are SGHNT and YENEEA. The CDR3: CASSLVGVGQGLNTEAFF. The CDR3 nucleotides are TGTGCCAGCAGCTTAGTGGGCGTCGGGCAGGGACTGAACACTGAAGCTTTCTTT.

The genes are TRBV6-5 and TRBJ2-3; D is undetermined. The length of the CDR3 is 15 residues. The V gene's germline CDR1 is MNHEY and CDR2 SVGAGI. The V and J ends lost 3 bases and 2 bases respectively, with 12 bases between them. CDR3 sequence reads: CASSYFGRYTDTQYF. The CDR3 coding sequence is TGTGCCAGCAGTTATTTCGGCCGGTACACAGATACGCAGTATTTT.

This chain joins TRBV28 and TRBJ1-6; 9 nucleotides match TRBD1. The V gene's germline CDR1 is MDHEN and CDR2 SYDVKM. The V gene end was trimmed by 10 bases and the J gene end by 10 bases; junction bases not matched to a gene: 8. This CDR3 spans 13 amino acids. In nucleotides, the CDR3 is TGTGCCACCCCCGGACAGGGGAACTCACCCCTCCACTTT. Its protein product is CATPGQGNSPLHF.

The chain links TRBV19 to TRBJ2-3; no clear D. Germline CDR1 LNHDA, CDR2 SQIVND (reference sequence). V lost 1 base and J lost 0, with 14 bases in between. This CDR3 is built from 17 residues. CDR3 residues: CASSIGREIYSTDTQYF. The DNA for the CDR3 is TGTGCCAGTAGTATAGGTAGGGAAATCTACAGCACAGATACGCAGTATTTT.

J is TRBJ2-3 and V is TRBV7-3; D uncertain. The CDR3 covers 16 residues. CDR1 and CDR2 (germline): SGHTA, FQGTGA. The germline V and J ends were trimmed by 1 base and 0 bases, with 11 bases remaining between them. The CDR3 DNA is TGTGCCAGCAGCTTAAGAGGAGCCTTTAGCACAGATACGCAGTATTTT. Its translation is CASSLRGAFSTDTQYF.

The genes are TRBV5-1 and TRBJ2-2; a weak D match, TRBD2 (6 bases). Germline V CDR1 and CDR2: SGHRS, YFSETQ. V dropped 6 bases and J dropped 6 bases, with 18 bases sitting between them. CDR3 size: 15 residues. The CDR3 reads CASTRGRGKAGELFF. In nucleotides, the CDR3 is TGCGCCAGCACCCGTGGGCGGGGTAAGGCCGGGGAGCTGTTTTTT. The variable domain in full, completed from reference TRBV5-1 and TRBJ2-2, reads KAGVTQTPRYLIKTRGQQVTLSCSPISGHRSVSWYQQTPGQGLQFLFEYFSETQRNKGNFPGRFSGRQFSNSRSEMNVSTLELGDSALYLCASTRGRGKAGELFFGEGSRLTVL.

The chain combines TRBV3-1 (or the pseudogene TRBV3-2) with TRBJ2-5; 8 positions agree with TRBD2. This CDR3 has 16 amino acids. CDR1 and CDR2 (germline): LGHDT, YNNKEL (reference sequence). After removal of 4 bases from V and 7 bases from J, the junction contained 14 bases not matched to a gene. CDR3 bases: TGTGCCAGCAGCCCCTATGGTAGCGGGGCTCTGGGGACCCAGTACTTC. Amino acid sequence: CASSPYGSGALGTQYF.

The J gene is TRBJ1-1, the V gene TRBV9, with D tentatively TRBD1 (6 bases). V lost 1 base and J lost 4, with 8 bases in between. Per the germline V gene, CDR1 is SGDLS and CDR2 is YYNGEE. The CDR3 totals 13 residues. This chain's CDR3 is CASSVSRGTEAFF. The CDR3 DNA sequence: TGTGCCAGCAGCGTAAGCAGGGGCACTGAAGCTTTCTTT.